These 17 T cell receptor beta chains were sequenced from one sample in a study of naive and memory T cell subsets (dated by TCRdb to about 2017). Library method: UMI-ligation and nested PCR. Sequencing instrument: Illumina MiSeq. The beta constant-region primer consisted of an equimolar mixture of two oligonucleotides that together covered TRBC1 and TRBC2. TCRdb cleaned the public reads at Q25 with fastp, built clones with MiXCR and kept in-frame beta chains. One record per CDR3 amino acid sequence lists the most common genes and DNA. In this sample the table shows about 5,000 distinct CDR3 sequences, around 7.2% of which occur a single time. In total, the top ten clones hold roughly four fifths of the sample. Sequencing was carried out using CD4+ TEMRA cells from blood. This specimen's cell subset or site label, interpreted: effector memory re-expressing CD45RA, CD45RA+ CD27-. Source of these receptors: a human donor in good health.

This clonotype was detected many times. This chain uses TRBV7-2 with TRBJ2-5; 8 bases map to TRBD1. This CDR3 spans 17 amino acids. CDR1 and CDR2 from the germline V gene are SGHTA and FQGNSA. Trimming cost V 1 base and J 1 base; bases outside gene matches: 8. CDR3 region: CASSLVGTGALQETQYF. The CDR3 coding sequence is TGTGCCAGCAGCTTAGTAGGGACAGGAGCCCTCCAAGAGACCCAGTACTTC.

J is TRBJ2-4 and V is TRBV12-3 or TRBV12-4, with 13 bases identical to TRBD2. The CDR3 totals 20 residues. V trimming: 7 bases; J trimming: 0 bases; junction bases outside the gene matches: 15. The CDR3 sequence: CASTNSRTSGRSLAKNIQYF. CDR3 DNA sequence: TGTGCCAGCACCAACTCAAGGACTAGCGGGAGATCTCTAGCCAAAAACATTCAGTACTTC.

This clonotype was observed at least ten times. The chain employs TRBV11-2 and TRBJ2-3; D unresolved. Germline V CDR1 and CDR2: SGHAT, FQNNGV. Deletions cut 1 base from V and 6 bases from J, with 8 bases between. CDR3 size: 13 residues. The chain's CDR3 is CASSLVGPDTQYF. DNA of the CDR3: TGTGCCAGCAGCTTAGTAGGGCCGGATACGCAGTATTTT.

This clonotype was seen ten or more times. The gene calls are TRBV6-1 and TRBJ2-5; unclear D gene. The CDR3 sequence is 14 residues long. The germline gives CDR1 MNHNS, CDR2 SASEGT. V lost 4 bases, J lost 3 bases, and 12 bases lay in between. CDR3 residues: CASSALSAKETQYF. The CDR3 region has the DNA TGTGCCAGCAGTGCTCTATCCGCAAAAGAGACCCAGTACTTC.

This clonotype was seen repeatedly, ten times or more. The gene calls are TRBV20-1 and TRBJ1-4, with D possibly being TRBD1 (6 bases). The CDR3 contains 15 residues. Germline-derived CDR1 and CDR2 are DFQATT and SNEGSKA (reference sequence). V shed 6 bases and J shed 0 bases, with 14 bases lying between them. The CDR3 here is CSAIGGYATNEKLFF. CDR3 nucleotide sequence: TGCAGTGCCATAGGGGGATACGCAACTAATGAAAAACTGTTTTTT.

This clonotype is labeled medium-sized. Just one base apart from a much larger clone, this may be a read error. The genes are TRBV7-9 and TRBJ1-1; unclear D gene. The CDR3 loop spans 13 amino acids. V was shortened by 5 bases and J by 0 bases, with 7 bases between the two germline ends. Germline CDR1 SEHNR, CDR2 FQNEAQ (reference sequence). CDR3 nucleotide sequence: TGTGCCAGCAGCAGAACAGTGAACACTGAAGCTTTCTTT. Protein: CASSRTVNTEAFF.

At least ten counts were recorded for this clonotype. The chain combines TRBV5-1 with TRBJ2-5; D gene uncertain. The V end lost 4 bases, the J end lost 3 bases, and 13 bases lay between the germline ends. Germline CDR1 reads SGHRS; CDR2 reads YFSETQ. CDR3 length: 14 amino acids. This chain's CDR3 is CASSRSALEETQYF. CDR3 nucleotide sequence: TGCGCCAGCAGCAGGTCAGCCCTGGAAGAGACCCAGTACTTC.

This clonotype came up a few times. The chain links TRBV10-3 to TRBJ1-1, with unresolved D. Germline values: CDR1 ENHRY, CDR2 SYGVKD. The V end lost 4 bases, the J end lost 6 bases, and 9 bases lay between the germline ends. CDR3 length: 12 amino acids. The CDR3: CAISGREAEAFF. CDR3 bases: TGTGCCATCAGTGGTAGGGAGGCTGAAGCTTTCTTT.

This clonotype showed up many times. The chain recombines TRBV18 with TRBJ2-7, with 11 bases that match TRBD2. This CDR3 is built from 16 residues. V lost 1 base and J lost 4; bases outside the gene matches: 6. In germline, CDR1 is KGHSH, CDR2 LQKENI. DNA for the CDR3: TGTGCCAGCTCACCACAGGGACTAGCGGCGCGGTACGAGCAGTACTTC. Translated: CASSPQGLAARYEQYF. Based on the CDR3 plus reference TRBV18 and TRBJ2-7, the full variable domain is NAGVMQNPRHLVRRRGQEARLRCSPMKGHSHVYWYRQLPEEGLKFMVYLQKENIIDESGMPKERFSAEFPKEGPSILRIQQVVRGDSAAYFCASSPQGLAARYEQYFGPGTRLTVT.

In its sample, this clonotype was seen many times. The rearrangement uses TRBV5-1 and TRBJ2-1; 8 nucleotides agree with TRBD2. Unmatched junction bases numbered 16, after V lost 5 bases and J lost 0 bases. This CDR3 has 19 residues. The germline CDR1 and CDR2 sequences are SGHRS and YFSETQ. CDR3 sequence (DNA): TGCGCCAGCAGTTACGAGCCCCTTGGAAGCGGGAGCTCCTACAATGAGCAGTTCTTC. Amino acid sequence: CASSYEPLGSGSSYNEQFF.

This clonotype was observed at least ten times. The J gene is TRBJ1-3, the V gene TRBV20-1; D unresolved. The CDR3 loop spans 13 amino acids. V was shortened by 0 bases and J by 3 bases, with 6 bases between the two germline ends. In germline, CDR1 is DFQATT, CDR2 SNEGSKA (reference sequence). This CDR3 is CSARELGGNTIYF. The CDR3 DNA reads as TGCAGTGCTAGAGAATTAGGTGGAAACACCATATATTTT.

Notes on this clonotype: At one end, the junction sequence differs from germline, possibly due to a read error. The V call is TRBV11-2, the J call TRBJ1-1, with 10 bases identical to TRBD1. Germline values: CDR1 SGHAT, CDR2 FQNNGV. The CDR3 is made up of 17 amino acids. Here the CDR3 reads CASSPRTGGIFNTEALF. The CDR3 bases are TGTGCCAGCAGCCCCCGGACAGGGGGAATTTTCAACACTGAAGCTCTCTTT.

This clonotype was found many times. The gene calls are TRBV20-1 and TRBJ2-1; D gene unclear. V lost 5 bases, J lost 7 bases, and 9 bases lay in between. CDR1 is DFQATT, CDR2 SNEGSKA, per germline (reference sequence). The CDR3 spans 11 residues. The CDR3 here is CSARHRNEQFF. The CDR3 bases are TGCAGTGCTCGCCATCGTAATGAGCAGTTCTTC.

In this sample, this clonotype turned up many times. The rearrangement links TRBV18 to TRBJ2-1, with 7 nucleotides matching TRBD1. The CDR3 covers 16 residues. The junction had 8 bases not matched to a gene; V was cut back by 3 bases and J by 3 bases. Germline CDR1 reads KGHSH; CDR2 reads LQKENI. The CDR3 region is CASSPKNRGRYNEQFF. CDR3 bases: TGTGCCAGCTCACCTAAGAACAGGGGCCGCTACAATGAGCAGTTCTTC.

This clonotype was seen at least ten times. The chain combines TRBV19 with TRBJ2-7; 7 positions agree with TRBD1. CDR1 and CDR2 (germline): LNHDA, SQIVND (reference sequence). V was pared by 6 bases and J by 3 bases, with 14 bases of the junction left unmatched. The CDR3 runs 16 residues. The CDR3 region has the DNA TGTGCCAGTAGCGATCCCGGACGACAGGGCCGCTACGAGCAGTACTTC. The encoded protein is CASSDPGRQGRYEQYF.

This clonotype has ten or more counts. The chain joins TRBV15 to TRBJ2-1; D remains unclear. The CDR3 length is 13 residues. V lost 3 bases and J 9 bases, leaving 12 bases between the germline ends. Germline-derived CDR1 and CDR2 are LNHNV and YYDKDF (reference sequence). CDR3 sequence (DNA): TGTGCCACCAGCAGGACTGCGTGGACTGAGCAGTTCTTC. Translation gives CATSRTAWTEQFF.

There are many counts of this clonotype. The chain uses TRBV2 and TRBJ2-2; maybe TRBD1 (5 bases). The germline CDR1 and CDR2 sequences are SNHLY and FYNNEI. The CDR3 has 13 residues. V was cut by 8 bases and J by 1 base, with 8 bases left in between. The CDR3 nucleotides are TGTGCCAGCCAGACAGTGAACACCGGGGAGCTGTTTTTT. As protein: CASQTVNTGELFF.